The 18 T cell receptor beta chains presented below share a single source sample, sequenced in a study of blood T cell repertoires in COVID-19. Produced via immunoSEQ multiplex PCR; TCRdb's table is partial and in-frame only. The top ten clones hold under 10% of a sample with over 150,000 clones, roughly 87% of them seen once. Sequenced sample: peripheral blood. These receptors all stem from a woman in her 70s with COVID-19, enrolled during active disease.

The V gene is TRBV2, the J gene TRBJ2-7; no firm D call. Trimming cost V 6 bases and J 2 bases, with 11 bases left between them. Germline V gives CDR1 SNHLY, CDR2 FYNNEI. The CDR3 totals 13 residues. DNA for the CDR3: TGTGCCAGCAGGTCGACCAGGACCTACGAGCAGTACTTC. Its translation is CASRSTRTYEQYF.

The chain recombines TRBV6-1 with TRBJ2-5, with 7 positions matching TRBD2. Germline V gene data show CDR1 as MNHNS and CDR2 as SASEGT. V lost 0 bases, J lost 0 bases, and 4 bases stayed unmatched. CDR3 size: 16 residues. CDR3 DNA: TGTGCCAGCAGTGAAGCGCCAAGCGGGAACCAAGAGACCCAGTACTTC. Its translation: CASSEAPSGNQETQYF.

The table lists this clone with a few counts. The V and J genes are TRBV3-1 (or the pseudogene TRBV3-2) and TRBJ1-1, with TRBD1 identical over 7 bases. The CDR3 has 15 residues. Per germline, CDR1 LGHDT and CDR2 YNNKEL (reference sequence). J lost 1 base, V lost 4 bases, and 6 bases had no gene match. CDR3 in DNA: TGTGCCAGCAGCCCGACAGGGCGGGGGAACACTGAAGCTTTCTTT. Its protein is CASSPTGRGNTEAFF.

The V call is TRBV25-1, the J call TRBJ2-7; 8 bases fit TRBD1. With 3 bases clipped from V and 3 bases from J, the junction kept 13 bases outside the gene matches. Germline V gives CDR1 MGHDK, CDR2 SYGVNS. The CDR3 spans 17 residues. CDR3 bases: TGTGCCAGCAGTGATGGCTCAGGGGGCGTTTTTGTCTACGAGCAGTACTTC. It codes for CASSDGSGGVFVYEQYF.

The genes are TRBV19 and TRBJ2-5; D perhaps matches TRBD2 (5 bases). The CDR3 consists of 17 residues. The V and J ends lost 2 bases and 5 bases respectively, with 21 bases between them. In germline, CDR1 is LNHDA, CDR2 SQIVND (reference sequence). The CDR3 bases are TGTGCCAGTAGTATATCGCGCTGGAGGTCAAGATCGGAGACCCAGTACTTC. Protein sequence: CASSISRWRSRSETQYF.

The chain uses TRBV7-2 and TRBJ2-3; D remains unclear. CDR1 is SGHTA and CDR2 is FQGNSA in the germline V gene. V was trimmed by 2 bases and J by 7 bases, leaving 10 bases between them. This CDR3 region has 13 residues. For the CDR3, the DNA is TGTGCCAGCAGCTTAAGCTCGCTCCATACGCAGTATTTT. Protein sequence: CASSLSSLHTQYF.

The chain links TRBV11-2 to TRBJ2-3; a possible D gene is TRBD1 (5 bases). CDR3 length equals 16 residues. V lost 0 bases and J 2 bases, leaving 12 bases between the germline ends. Germline-derived CDR1 and CDR2 are SGHAT and FQNNGV. The CDR3 DNA reads TGTGCCAGCAGCTTAGAAGCAGGGCCATTCACAGATACGCAGTATTTT. It translates to CASSLEAGPFTDTQYF.

The chain carries TRBV15 and TRBJ2-6, with D perhaps TRBD2 (6 bases). V was cut by 1 base and J by 6 bases, with 19 bases left in between. This CDR3 is built from 18 residues. Per the germline V gene, CDR1 is LNHNV and CDR2 is YYDKDF (reference sequence). CDR3 sequence (DNA): TGTGCCACCAGCAGAGGTGGGGACTTATTCTATGCGGCCAACGTCCTGACTTTC. It specifies CATSRGGDLFYAANVLTF.

The chain employs TRBV28 and TRBJ2-1; 8 bases are a match to TRBD2. Germline lookup yields CDR1 MDHEN and CDR2 SYDVKM. Trimming cost V 4 bases and J 6 bases; bases outside gene matches: 11. The CDR3 has 16 amino acids. Written as DNA, the CDR3 is TGTGCCAGCAGTTCCGAAGAGCGGGAGCGGTCCAATGAGCAGTTCTTC. Its protein is CASSSEERERSNEQFF.

The V call is TRBV7-6, the J call TRBJ2-7, with 8 bases aligning to TRBD2. The germline gives CDR1 SGHVS, CDR2 FNYEAQ. The CDR3 runs to 15 residues. Trimming took 1 base from V and 6 from J; bases not matched to a gene: 8. The CDR3 DNA sequence: TGTGCCAGCAGCTTAGGAAGCGGGAGCGGGGGCGAGCAGTACTTC. Translating it yields CASSLGSGSGGEQYF.

The chain is built from TRBV5-1 and TRBJ1-2; 11 bases line up with TRBD1. Germline V gene lookup returns CDR1 SGHRS and CDR2 YFSETQ. This CDR3 contains 14 residues. V was clipped by 4 bases and J by 3 bases; unmatched bases: 2. The CDR3 sequence: CASSTGQGDYGYTF. CDR3 nucleotide sequence: TGCGCCAGCAGCACGGGACAGGGGGACTATGGCTACACCTTC.

The rearrangement joins TRBV19 to TRBJ1-1; 8 bases map to TRBD1. Germline trimming cut 9 bases from V and 3 bases from J; bases unmatched to any gene: 12. The CDR3 has 15 amino acids. Germline V CDR1 and CDR2: LNHDA, SQIVND (reference sequence). CDR3 residues: CASRQGPGADTEAFF. The CDR3, as DNA: TGTGCCAGCCGACAGGGGCCCGGAGCGGACACTGAAGCTTTCTTT. Full variable domain (outside the CDR3, taken from reference TRBV19 and TRBJ1-1): DGGITQSPKYLFRKEGQNVTLSCEQNLNHDAMYWYRQDPGQGLRLIYYSQIVNDFQKGDIAEGYSVSREKKESFPLTVTSAQKNPTAFYLCASRQGPGADTEAFFGQGTRLTVV.

The rearrangement uses TRBV28 and TRBJ1-4; D remains ambiguous. Germline loops: CDR1 MDHEN, CDR2 SYDVKM. This CDR3 is built from 12 residues. V was clipped by 7 bases and J by 5 bases, with 8 bases between them. The CDR3 loop reads CASMTGNEKLFF. The CDR3 DNA follows: TGTGCCAGCATGACTGGGAATGAAAAACTGTTTTTT.

This clone was recorded once. The genes are TRBV5-5 and TRBJ1-5, with 11 positions matching TRBD1. The V segment lost 4 bases and the J segment 4 bases; nucleotides outside the gene matches: 4. CDR3 length equals 15 residues. Per germline, CDR1 SGHKS and CDR2 YYEKEE (reference sequence). CDR3: CASSLGQGVNQPQHF. CDR3 coding DNA: TGTGCCAGCAGCCTGGGACAGGGGGTGAATCAGCCCCAGCATTTT.

This chain links TRBV5-4 with TRBJ1-3; 7 bases line up with TRBD1. With V trimmed by 4 bases and J by 10 bases, 14 bases remained unmatched. Looked up from germline, CDR1 is SGHNT and CDR2 is YYREEE (reference sequence). The CDR3 runs to 15 residues. DNA for the CDR3: TGTGCCAGCAGCAGAGAAGGGGGCAAGGGTGGGACCATATATTTT. Translation gives CASSREGGKGGTIYF.

The rearrangement uses TRBV10-1 and TRBJ1-6, with D perhaps TRBD1 (6 bases). The CDR3 has 14 amino acids. CDR1 and CDR2 (germline): WNHNN, SYGVQD (reference sequence). The V end was cut by 6 bases, the J end by 8 bases, with 14 bases between. CDR3 DNA: TGCGCCAGCAGAAAAGGGGGTAATTATTCACCCCTCCACTTT. Translating it yields CASRKGGNYSPLHF.

The J gene is TRBJ2-1, the V gene TRBV27; D is possibly TRBD2 (7 bases). From germline, CDR1 is MNHEY and CDR2 SMNVEV (reference sequence). The CDR3 spans 16 residues. Trimming cost V 5 bases and J 12 bases, with 26 bases left between them. The CDR3, as DNA: TGTGCCAGCAGTCTAGGAGGGGGAGGGAATAACAAAGGGCAGTTCTTC. Translating gives CASSLGGGGNNKGQFF.

The genes are TRBV29-1 and TRBJ1-1; 9 positions agree with TRBD1. CDR1 and CDR2 (germline): SQVTM, ANQGSEA. V was clipped by 6 bases and J by 5 bases; unmatched bases: 16. The length of the CDR3 is 16 residues. CDR3 bases: TGCAGCGTCCATCCCACAGGGGGCGCGGGGAGAACTGAAGCTTTCTTT. Translating it yields CSVHPTGGAGRTEAFF.